In this sample, the clone carrying this T cell receptor beta chain turned up a few times. Its matching antigen is unknown. The data were obtained in a study of blood T cells in healthy people across ages. Whole-study findings and limits: Naive and antigen-experienced cells could not be conclusively compared, given unsorted PBMCs. It was held that diversity estimates obtained from one million T cells represented underestimates.

V lost 2 bases and J lost 4, with 12 bases in between. Germline assignment: CDR1 KGHSH and CDR2 LQKENI. The CDR3 is made up of 14 amino acids. Isolating PBMCs gave at least 6 million of these cells per sample. PCR was performed a second time for roughly 7 to 12 cycles using a sample-barcoded 5' primer and a J-beta primer mix. Each sample yielded at least 2.5 million CDR3-containing paired-end reads. TCRdb analysed the 5' RACE reads with MiXCR anew, one entry per CDR3 protein. The repertoire includes approximately 820,000 distinct CDR3 sequences, more than 40% of them detected once, and roughly a fifth sits in the top ten.

Sequenced sample: blood. The chain links TRBV18 to TRBJ2-7, with D perhaps assigned TRBD1 or TRBD2 (6 bases each). The TCR sequence derives from a man aged 55-75 years in good health. CDR3 nucleotides: TGTGCCAGCTCACCAACGGGGGCAGGGTACGAGCAGTACTTC. Encoded protein: CASSPTGAGYEQYF.